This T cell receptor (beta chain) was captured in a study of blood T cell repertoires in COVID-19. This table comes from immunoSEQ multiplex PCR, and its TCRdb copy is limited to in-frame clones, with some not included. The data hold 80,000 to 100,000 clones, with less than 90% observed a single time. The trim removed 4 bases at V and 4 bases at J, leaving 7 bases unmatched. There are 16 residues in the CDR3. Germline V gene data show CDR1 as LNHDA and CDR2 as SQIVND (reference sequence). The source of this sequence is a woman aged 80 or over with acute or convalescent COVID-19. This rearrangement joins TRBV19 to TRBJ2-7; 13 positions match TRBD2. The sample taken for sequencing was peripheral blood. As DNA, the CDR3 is TGTGCCAGTAGTAAGGGGGGACTAGCGGGGACTTACGAGCAGTACTTC. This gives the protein CASSKGGLAGTYEQYF. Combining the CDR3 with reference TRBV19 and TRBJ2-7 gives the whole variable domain DGGITQSPKYLFRKEGQNVTLSCEQNLNHDAMYWYRQDPGQGLRLIYYSQIVNDFQKGDIAEGYSVSREKKESFPLTVTSAQKNPTAFYLCASSKGGLAGTYEQYFGPGTRLTVT.